This T cell receptor (beta chain) stems from a study of T cell repertoires in cytomegalovirus infection. This clonotype was observed a handful of times. Its antigen is not known. TCRdb used MiXCR to reprocess the reads, holding one entry per CDR3 protein. Of 150,000 or so distinct CDR3 sequences listed, over 25% were seen once; the top ten hold 45% to 55%. This TCR was recovered from a human donor in good health (CMV status not recorded). Some clones in this sample may be carry-over from other donors' samples. The specimen comprised CD8+ T cells from cultured PBMCs, sampled from culture after CMV antigen stimulation.

CDR3: CASRDGQGLETQYF. The CDR3 region has the DNA TGTGCCAGCAGGGACGGACAGGGGTTGGAGACCCAGTACTTC. V and J are TRBV2 and TRBJ2-5, with 9 bases fitting TRBD1. The CDR3 totals 14 residues. CDR1 is SNHLY, CDR2 FYNNEI, per germline. The trim removed 6 bases at V and 5 bases at J, leaving 7 bases unmatched.